Listed below are T cell receptor beta chains from one sample, sequenced in a study of cytomegalovirus exposure and HLA in healthy donors. Sequencing was performed with immunoSEQ multiplex PCR; in TCRdb, only in-frame clones are kept and a portion is missing. Of about 150,000 clones listed, 80% are singletons. What was sequenced was PBMCs. These receptors were obtained from a man aged 25-40 years in good health and CMV-seropositive. The conserved cysteine and the conserved F or W are not part of the CDR3 here. A D gene is named only where the DNA matches it firmly.

V gene,D gene,CDR3 protein
TRBV10-2,.,ASTVAGGQPQH
TRBV7-8,.,ASSLFSPPRSTPIY
TRBV6-5,.,ASSYLRSPGGTQY
TRBV19,.,ASSFTGMPEAF
TRBV6-6,.,ASSYATENEQF
TRBV2,TRBD1,ASREGQGSSYEQY
TRBV11-2,TRBD1,ASSLDARTGRETQY
TRBV18,.,ASSPPPGRKTEAF
TRBV7-3,.,ASSLRGGDEKLF
TRBV7-3,.,ASSPEVSEAATQY
TRBV5-1,.,ASNLNTGELF
TRBV6-1,.,ASIFSRVNTEAF
TRBV5-1,.,ASSLGTTSEQY
TRBV5-1,.,ASSLDPSTYEQY
TRBV7-2,.,ASSLGPPRSGISYEQY
TRBV28,.,ASSPGQNTEAF
TRBV4-2,TRBD1,AGSQEGQGEAF
TRBV10-3,TRBD2,AISDFSGRGKTDTQY
TRBV6-4,.,ASSDSSSGANVLT
TRBV28,TRBD2,ASSTAGGGTGELF
TRBV5-1,TRBD2,ASSLIASGNYEQY
TRBV27,.,ASSLATGVYNEQF
TRBV6-1,.,ASGSTYNEQF
TRBV29-1,TRBD1,SGREGGTGGTGELF
TRBV15,.,ATSRVGDTQY
TRBV10-3,.,AISESARGGDSYEQY
TRBV9,TRBD2,ASSASGRGDEQY
TRBV5-1,TRBD1,ASSEGTGSYEQY
TRBV30,.,ASEGGFQETQY
TRBV19,.,ASSTTGSSYNEQF
TRBV6-5,.,ASSPESSYNSPLH
TRBV5-1,.,ASSFTETGTQY
TRBV7-3,.,ATRQNMNTEAF
TRBV10-3,TRBD1,AISTGGVTEQY
TRBV10-3,.,AISENGERSNQPQH
TRBV28,TRBD2,ASTFPQGGNYEQY
TRBV6-1,TRBD1,ASSTGDNEKLF
TRBV6-6,.,ASRPTSNYGYT
TRBV6-1,.,ASRSGNEQF
TRBV28,TRBD1,ASSLSELQGWNEQF
TRBV5-4,TRBD1,ASSIRDRDEKLF
TRBV16,.,ASSQWLGSYEQY
TRBV7-2,.,ASSLSVLGAGTDTQY
TRBV2,.,ASSNGHNTDTQY
TRBV30,TRBD1,AWSKGQGGQPQH
TRBV10-3,TRBD1,AISLKGQGSSGANVLT
TRBV7-9,TRBD2,ASSTAGGSYNEQF
TRBV30,TRBD1,AWSPISGGYGYT
TRBV19,.,ASRKQVNYEQY
TRBV29-1,TRBD1,SVNVHGDSSYEQY